Sequencing of this T cell receptor (beta chain) was carried out in a study of a mutant IDH1 vaccine in newly diagnosed glioma. As for the study in general: Prior therapy was radiotherapy, temozolomide, or both; most received both. Study findings and constraints: Most patients, 93.3%, showed vaccine-induced immune responses. Pseudoprogression appeared independent of alterations in top peripheral clonotypes.

The V gene's germline CDR1 is SGHRS and CDR2 YFSETQ. The CDR3 totals 14 residues. The V end lost 7 bases, the J end lost 4 bases, and 12 bases lay between the germline ends. The protocol was immunoSEQ multiplex PCR, while the TCRdb copy is restricted to in-frame clones and leaves out a portion. Among around 59,000 clones listed, 75% to 95% were seen once. Time point meaning: baseline, week 1 (first vaccination visit). Stated treatment: pre-vaccination baseline after standard-of-care therapy. Donor tumors were new WHO grade 3 or 4 IDH1-mutant, ATRX-lost astrocytomas. On this clone: Its antigen is as yet unknown.

The sequence was collected from a man aged 45-65 years with glioma. The input for sequencing was PBMCs, taken from a glioma patient treated with radiotherapy, temozolomide or both. This chain joins TRBV5-1 and TRBJ2-6; D is unclear. CDR3 DNA: TGCGCCAGCCGCAGGTCGGCAGGGGCCAACGTCCTGACTTTC. Amino acid sequence: CASRRSAGANVLTF. Combining the CDR3 with reference TRBV5-1 and TRBJ2-6 gives the whole variable domain KAGVTQTPRYLIKTRGQQVTLSCSPISGHRSVSWYQQTPGQGLQFLFEYFSETQRNKGNFPGRFSGRQFSNSRSEMNVSTLELGDSALYLCASRRSAGANVLTFGAGSRLTVL.